This paragraph reports one T cell receptor beta chain. Repertoires were generated with immunoSEQ multiplex PCR, while TCRdb's copy carries only in-frame clones and drops some. The sample contains 100,000 to 120,000 clones, 75% to 80% of which appear only once. V shed 0 bases and J shed 7 bases, with 4 bases lying between them. Per germline, CDR1 LGHDT and CDR2 YNNKEL (reference sequence). The CDR3 covers 13 residues. This sample was taken from a study of blood T cell repertoires in COVID-19. As for the study in general: Collection of acute and convalescent COVID-19 samples took place in the United States, Italy and Spain.

The receptor comes from a woman at least 80 years old with active or convalescent COVID-19. The J gene is TRBJ1-6, the V gene TRBV3-1 (or the pseudogene TRBV3-2); no firm D call. The sequenced sample was peripheral blood. CDR3 region: CASSQDLNSPLHF. The CDR3 DNA reads TGTGCCAGCAGCCAAGACCTAAATTCACCCCTCCACTTT.